A single sample is the source of the 21 T cell receptor beta chains below, sequenced in a study of CD8+CD57+ T cells in acquired aplastic anemia. It was genomic DNA that served as the template for profiling TCR beta VDJ and CDR3. TCRdb fed the reads into MiXCR, producing one record per CDR3 protein. The sample includes hundreds of thousands of distinct CDR3 sequences, 65% to 75% of them seen just once. The sequenced sample was sorted CD4+, CD8+, or CD8+CD57+ T cells (not recorded which) from PBMCs. These TCRs come from a human donor in good health, serving as a control.

The V call is TRBV11-1, the J call TRBJ2-4; a possible D gene is TRBD1 (5 bases). The V gene's germline CDR1 is SGHAT and CDR2 FQDESV (reference sequence). There are 16 residues in the CDR3. Trimming removed 1 base at V and 0 bases at J, with 10 bases between. The CDR3 DNA is TGTGCCAGCAGCTTAGGAGCAGGGCTAGCCAAAAACATTCAGTACTTC. The encoded protein is CASSLGAGLAKNIQYF.

This clonotype was counted at least ten times. V and J are TRBV12-3 or TRBV12-4 and TRBJ1-1, with D unclear. This CDR3 comprises 15 residues. V dropped 0 bases and J dropped 0 bases, with 8 bases sitting between them. CDR3 bases: TGTGCCAGCAGTTTAGCGAGCGGGTTGAACACTGAAGCTTTCTTT. This translates into CASSLASGLNTEAFF.

The CDR3 here is CASSDPGSGGRGRRDTQYF. In DNA form, the CDR3 reads TGCGCCAGCAGTGACCCTGGGAGCGGTGGCAGGGGGCGCAGAGATACGCAGTATTTT. The genes are TRBV4-1 and TRBJ2-3; 8 nucleotides agree with TRBD1. The CDR3 totals 19 residues. Losses at the gene ends were 6 bases for V and 5 bases for J; bases not matched to a gene: 22. CDR1 is MGHRA and CDR2 is YSYEKL in the germline V gene.

This clonotype was observed many times. The rearrangement uses TRBV3-1 and TRBJ1-5, with D maybe TRBD1 (5 bases). The CDR3 is 13 amino acids. Trimming pared 0 bases from V and 16 bases from J, leaving 16 bases between. The germline gives CDR1 LGHDT, CDR2 YNNKEL (reference sequence). The CDR3 loop is CASSQESGQTHHF. CDR3 nucleotides: TGTGCCAGCAGCCAAGAGTCCGGACAAACTCATCATTTT.

The CDR3 spells CSARAGTARNSPLHF. The CDR3 DNA reads TGCAGTGCTAGGGCCGGGACAGCTAGAAATTCACCCCTCCACTTT. V gene TRBV20-1 combines with J gene TRBJ1-6, with 7 nucleotides matching TRBD1. The V and J ends lost 3 bases and 7 bases, in that order; junction bases with no gene match: 9. The CDR3 sequence is 15 residues long. Germline V CDR1 and CDR2: DFQATT, SNEGSKA (reference sequence).

A remark on this clonotype: This may be a read error, as it is one base from a much larger clone. The rearrangement links TRBV12-3 or TRBV12-4 to TRBJ1-5; D gene uncertain. Trimming removed 3 bases from V and 8 bases from J, with 8 bases in between. The length of the CDR3 is 12 residues. The CDR3 nucleotides read TGTGCCAGCAGTTTCCCGATGGAGCCCCAGCATTTT. Protein sequence: CASSFPMEPQHF.

CDR3 amino acids: CASSLGVILYEQYF. The CDR3 DNA reads as TGCGCCAGCAGCTTGGGGGTCATACTTTACGAGCAGTACTTC. The chain is built from TRBV5-1 and TRBJ2-7; no clear D. Per germline, CDR1 SGHRS and CDR2 YFSETQ. The CDR3 extends over 14 amino acids. Trimming stripped 0 bases from V and 4 bases from J, with 11 bases between.

The chain has TRBV6-5 and TRBJ2-3, with TRBD2 identical over 7 bases. J lost 2 bases, V lost 7 bases, and 15 bases had no gene match. This CDR3 has 17 residues. Germline V CDR1 and CDR2: MNHEY, SVGAGI. CDR3: CASTLAVGAGNTDTQYF. CDR3 nucleotides: TGTGCCAGCACATTGGCTGTAGGAGCGGGGAACACAGATACGCAGTATTTT.

This clonotype was recorded many times. V and J are TRBV7-2 and TRBJ1-1, with D uncertain. Per the germline V gene, CDR1 is SGHTA and CDR2 is FQGNSA. The CDR3 is 14 amino acids. V was cut by 1 base and J by 3 bases, with 9 bases left in between. CDR3 coding DNA: TGTGCCAGCAGCTTAGAACTACAGTACACTGAAGCTTTCTTT. Encoded protein: CASSLELQYTEAFF.

The chain recombines TRBV7-9 with TRBJ1-1, with 8 positions matching TRBD1. The CDR3 has 12 residues. CDR1 and CDR2 (germline): SEHNR, FQNEAQ (reference sequence). V was clipped by 5 bases and J by 7 bases; unmatched bases: 3. The chain's CDR3 is CASSLTGGEAFF. The DNA for the CDR3 is TGTGCCAGCAGCCTTACAGGGGGTGAAGCTTTCTTT.

To note about this clonotype: The germline gene is not matched at one end of the junction; a read error may be the cause. The V gene is TRBV7-7, the J gene TRBJ2-6; a weak D match, TRBD2 (6 bases). Germline V gives CDR1 SSHAT, CDR2 FNYEAQ (reference sequence). CDR3 length equals 19 residues. This chain's CDR3 is CASSSRTNTGDSVANVLTF. DNA for the CDR3: TGTGCTAGCAGCTCGAGGACAAACACCGGGGACTCGGTGGCCAACGTCCTGACTTTC. Filled out from reference TRBV7-7 and TRBJ2-6, the complete variable domain reads GAGVSQSPRYKVTKRGQDVTLRCDPISSHATLYWYQQALGQGPEFLTYFNYEAQPDKSGLPSDRFSAERPEGSISTLTIQRTEQRDSAMYRCASSSRTNTGDSVANVLTFGAGSRLTVL.

The chain couples TRBV9 to TRBJ2-2; either TRBD1 or TRBD2 may supply D (7 bases each). CDR1 SGDLS and CDR2 YYNGEE come from the germline V gene. Trimming stripped 0 bases from V and 10 bases from J, with 19 bases between. The CDR3 consists of 16 residues. CDR3 sequence (DNA): TGTGCCAGCAGCGTAGCAGGGGGGGAGGTTGAAGCGGAGCTGTTTTTT. Residues: CASSVAGGEVEAELFF.

The chain employs TRBV9 and TRBJ1-2; D is possibly TRBD1 (5 bases). This CDR3 contains 14 residues. Germline loops: CDR1 SGDLS, CDR2 YYNGEE. The V gene lost 3 bases and the J gene lost 12 bases, with 21 bases spanning the gap. CDR3 sequence: CASSARTNRSCDTF. The CDR3 DNA reads TGTGCCAGCAGCGCCCGGACCAACAGGTCCTGCGACACCTTC.

On this clonotype itself: The CDR3 does not end in the conserved phenylalanine or tryptophan, so this is likely a read error. Because the CDR3's place on the DNA is in doubt, the DNA is left out and the CDR3 is given as listed by TCRdb. The gene calls are TRBV2 and TRBJ2-7. Germline lookup yields CDR1 SNHLY and CDR2 FYNNEI. The CDR3 has 15 amino acids, counting both end residues. Here the CDR3 reads CASSVTFTDTQYFYP.

The chain carries TRBV7-9 and TRBJ2-3; 8 bases are shared with TRBD1. V shed 5 bases, J shed 0 bases, and the junction held 13 bases outside the gene matches. The V gene's germline CDR1 is SEHNR and CDR2 FQNEAQ (reference sequence). This CDR3 has 18 residues. This chain's CDR3 is CASSLRGQETTSTDTQYF. The CDR3 DNA sequence: TGTGCCAGCAGCCTTCGGGGACAGGAAACAACTAGCACAGATACGCAGTATTTT.

The rearrangement joins TRBV10-3 to TRBJ2-1; TRBD2 matches at 7 bases. The V gene's germline CDR1 is ENHRY and CDR2 SYGVKD. The CDR3 is 15 amino acids. Trimming removed 5 bases from V and 9 bases from J; junction bases left unmatched: 13. CDR3 nucleotide sequence: TGTGCCATCAGTACCCGGGACTACTACGCGGGTGAGCAGTTCTTC. This gives the protein CAISTRDYYAGEQFF.

This clonotype has ten or more counts. The CDR3 loop is CSAPRGGLDTQYF. Here the CDR3 DNA reads TGCAGTGCTCCCCGCGGGGGCCTAGATACGCAGTATTTT. The chain recombines TRBV20-1 with TRBJ2-3; possibly TRBD2 for D (7 bases). Germline CDR1 DFQATT, CDR2 SNEGSKA (reference sequence). The CDR3 covers 13 residues. Trimming took off 5 bases at V and 5 bases at J, with 14 bases between the two ends.

The J gene is TRBJ2-7, the V gene TRBV5-1, with 9 bases matching TRBD1. V trimming: 3 bases; J trimming: 5 bases; junction bases outside the gene matches: 9. The CDR3 loop spans 15 amino acids. Looked up from germline, CDR1 is SGHRS and CDR2 is YFSETQ. DNA for the CDR3: TGCGCCAGCAGCTCGGCCCAGACAGGGGGTCACGAGCAGTACTTC. Translation gives CASSSAQTGGHEQYF.

This sequence joins TRBV19 and TRBJ1-3, with unresolved D. The V end was cut by 10 bases, the J end by 8 bases, with 18 bases between. The CDR3 contains 13 residues. The germline V gene has CDR1 LNHDA and CDR2 SQIVND (reference sequence). CDR3 sequence (DNA): TGTGCCACGGGCAAAAACTATGGCTACACCATATATTTT. Its translation is CATGKNYGYTIYF.

The table lists this clonotype with a few counts. This chain uses TRBV5-5 with TRBJ1-4, with D perhaps matching TRBD1 (5 bases). The CDR3 is 15 amino acids. Looked up from germline, CDR1 is SGHKS and CDR2 is YYEKEE (reference sequence). The ends were cut back, 5 bases at V and 0 bases at J, with 11 bases in the middle. The DNA of the CDR3 is TGTGCCAGCAGGGGGGTCCCCTCAACTAATGAAAAACTGTTTTTT. Translating it yields CASRGVPSTNEKLFF.

The V gene is TRBV12-3 or TRBV12-4, the J gene TRBJ2-5, with 7 bases identical to TRBD1. CDR3 size: 14 residues. The V and J ends lost 6 bases and 7 bases, in that order; junction bases with no gene match: 11. The CDR3 reads CASRTTGSPGTQYF. CDR3 in DNA: TGTGCCAGCAGAACGACAGGGTCTCCGGGGACCCAGTACTTC.